This TCR beta chain was obtained from a study of blood T cell repertoires in COVID-19. About the study: Samples taken during acute and convalescent COVID-19 were collected in the United States, Italy and Spain. PBMCs, B-cell-depleted T cells, or T cells were the source of the cDNA or gDNA that made up the material.

Trimming pared 0 bases from V and 2 bases from J, leaving 4 bases between. The germline gives CDR1 LNHDA, CDR2 SQIVND (reference sequence). The CDR3 is 13 amino acids. As originally analysed: Reference gene primer amplification in the assay estimated nucleated cell counts. This table comes from immunoSEQ multiplex PCR, and its TCRdb copy is limited to in-frame clones, with some not included. The V and J calls and clone size are taken from that table; D and trimming were inferred from the DNA. Of approximately 10,000 clones in the sample, 75% to 90% are singletons; the top ten hold roughly 5.6%. Sequencing was carried out using peripheral blood. The chain uses TRBV19 and TRBJ1-2; D gene unclear. The receptor was isolated from a human donor in a cohort sampled during active COVID-19. CDR3 bases: TGTGCCAGTAGTATAGAACTCAACTATGGCTACACCTTC. Translating gives CASSIELNYGYTF. Complete variable domain (other parts from reference TRBV19 and TRBJ1-2): DGGITQSPKYLFRKEGQNVTLSCEQNLNHDAMYWYRQDPGQGLRLIYYSQIVNDFQKGDIAEGYSVSREKKESFPLTVTSAQKNPTAFYLCASSIELNYGYTFGSGTRLTVV.